A selection of T cell receptor beta chains follows, all from one sample in a study of T-cell memory formation after mild COVID-19. TCRdb used MiXCR to reprocess the 5' RACE reads, holding one entry per CDR3 protein. The sample consists of some 350,000 distinct CDR3 sequences, approximately 16% of them appearing once. Sequenced: PBMCs or a T cell subset sorted from them (not recorded which). These receptor sequences come from a man between 18 and 29 years old who had mild COVID-19 (a few samples of this study predate the infection). Cell type and time point are not known. Each CDR3 is given with its conserved first and last residue. The D gene is left open where the match is weak. Not all rows give a size; the values are once, few, many and, for expanded clones, a class.

len: 14
v_gene: TRBV10-3
d_gene: TRBD1
abundance: few
j_gene: TRBJ2-5
CDR3nt: TGTGCCATCAGTGAGACAGGGGCGGGAGAGACCCAGTACTTC
CDR3aa: CAISETGAGETQYF

len: 16
v_gene: TRBV6-5
d_gene: TRBD1
abundance: -
j_gene: TRBJ1-1
CDR3nt: TGTGCCAGCAGTCGCGGACAGGGGGTTATGAACACTGAAGCTTTCTTT
CDR3aa: CASSRGQGVMNTEAFF

len: 17
v_gene: TRBV9
d_gene: TRBD2
abundance: few
j_gene: TRBJ2-2
CDR3nt: TGTGCCAGCAGCCCTACTAGCGGGGGGGCGTGGACCGGGGAGCTGTTTTTT
CDR3aa: CASSPTSGGAWTGELFF

len: 16
v_gene: TRBV3-2
d_gene: -
abundance: many
j_gene: TRBJ2-5
CDR3nt: TGTGCCAGCAGCCAAGCTAGGGACAGGGTAAAAGAGACCCAGTACTTC
CDR3aa: CASSQARDRVKETQYF

len: 14
v_gene: TRBV7-8
d_gene: -
abundance: few
j_gene: TRBJ1-5
CDR3nt: TGTGCCAGCAGCATAGACAGGATGCATCAGCCCCAGCATTTT
CDR3aa: CASSIDRMHQPQHF

len: 14
v_gene: TRBV18
d_gene: -
abundance: -
j_gene: TRBJ1-1
CDR3nt: TGTGCCAGCTCACAGGGGACATCGAACACTGAAGCTTTCTTT
CDR3aa: CASSQGTSNTEAFF

len: 10
v_gene: TRBV20-1
d_gene: -
abundance: -
j_gene: TRBJ2-7
CDR3nt: TGCAGTGCTAGAGGGGCCGAGCAGTACTTC
CDR3aa: CSARGAEQYF

len: 15
v_gene: TRBV6-6
d_gene: -
abundance: -
j_gene: TRBJ1-1
CDR3nt: TGTGCCAGCAGTTACAAACCCGGAGGGGACACTGAAGCTTTCTTT
CDR3aa: CASSYKPGGDTEAFF

len: 14
v_gene: TRBV24-1
d_gene: -
abundance: -
j_gene: TRBJ1-5
CDR3nt: TGTGCCACCCAAGCGGGGAAGGGGGATCAGCCCCAGCATTTT
CDR3aa: CATQAGKGDQPQHF

len: 13
v_gene: TRBV4-2
d_gene: -
abundance: -
j_gene: TRBJ2-3
CDR3nt: TGTGCCAGCAGCCACCTCGCTGCAGATACGCAGTATTTT
CDR3aa: CASSHLAADTQYF

len: 12
v_gene: TRBV7-9
d_gene: -
abundance: -
j_gene: TRBJ2-1
CDR3nt: TGTGCCAGCAGCCCTCGAGGCTATGAGCAGTTCTTC
CDR3aa: CASSPRGYEQFF

len: 14
v_gene: TRBV12-3/TRBV12-4
d_gene: -
abundance: few
j_gene: TRBJ2-7
CDR3nt: TGTGCCAGCAGGTCTTACGAGGGGGGATACGAGCAGTACTTC
CDR3aa: CASRSYEGGYEQYF

len: 14
v_gene: TRBV4-2
d_gene: -
abundance: -
j_gene: TRBJ2-3
CDR3nt: TGTGCCAGCAGCCGCAATAGCCACACAGATACGCAGTATTTT
CDR3aa: CASSRNSHTDTQYF

len: 15
v_gene: TRBV19
d_gene: TRBD2
abundance: -
j_gene: TRBJ2-5
CDR3nt: TGTGCCAGTAGTAAGACTAGCGGGGCCCCAGTGGCCCAGTACTTC
CDR3aa: CASSKTSGAPVAQYF

len: 14
v_gene: TRBV7-2
d_gene: -
abundance: many
j_gene: TRBJ1-2
CDR3nt: TGTGCCAGCAGCTTATGGGGGGCTAACTATGGCTACACCTTC
CDR3aa: CASSLWGANYGYTF

len: 11
v_gene: TRBV12-3/TRBV12-4
d_gene: -
abundance: -
j_gene: TRBJ1-1
CDR3nt: TGTGCCAGCAGTTTGCAGTATGAAGCTTTCTTT
CDR3aa: CASSLQYEAFF

len: 17
v_gene: TRBV12-5
d_gene: TRBD2
abundance: -
j_gene: TRBJ2-5
CDR3nt: TGTGCTAGTGGTTTGAAGGGTAGCGGGGGGGCCGGTGAGACCCAGTACTTC
CDR3aa: CASGLKGSGGAGETQYF

len: 15
v_gene: TRBV19
d_gene: -
abundance: few
j_gene: TRBJ1-5
CDR3nt: TGTGCCAGTAGTCCCCAGGGGTCCCGCAATCAGCCCCAGCATTTT
CDR3aa: CASSPQGSRNQPQHF

len: 10
v_gene: TRBV21-1
d_gene: -
abundance: -
j_gene: TRBJ2-2
CDR3nt: TGTGCCACCAACACCGGGGAGCTGTTTTTT
CDR3aa: CATNTGELFF

len: 12
v_gene: TRBV7-2
d_gene: -
abundance: few
j_gene: TRBJ1-6
CDR3nt: TGTGCCAGCAGATTTCCCAATTCACCCCTCCACTTT
CDR3aa: CASRFPNSPLHF

len: 15
v_gene: TRBV6-6
d_gene: TRBD2
abundance: few
j_gene: TRBJ2-7
CDR3nt: TGTGCCAGCAGTTACGATAGCGGGTCTTACTACGAGCAGTACTTC
CDR3aa: CASSYDSGSYYEQYF

len: 14
v_gene: TRBV29-1
d_gene: -
abundance: few
j_gene: TRBJ1-1
CDR3nt: TGCAGCGTCGCGCCCGGTTTTGGGAACACTGAAGCTTTCTTT
CDR3aa: CSVAPGFGNTEAFF

len: 15
v_gene: TRBV7-9
d_gene: -
abundance: few
j_gene: TRBJ1-2
CDR3nt: TGTGCCAGCAGCTTTTCCCCATCCAACGCAGAAGGCTACACCTTC
CDR3aa: CASSFSPSNAEGYTF

len: 15
v_gene: TRBV7-9
d_gene: -
abundance: few
j_gene: TRBJ1-1
CDR3nt: TGTGCCAGCAGCCAAACCACCGGGAGGAACACTGAAGCTTTCTTT
CDR3aa: CASSQTTGRNTEAFF

len: 13
v_gene: TRBV7-2
d_gene: -
abundance: -
j_gene: TRBJ1-2
CDR3nt: TGTGCCAGCAGCTTAGGTTTTGACTATGGCTACACCTTC
CDR3aa: CASSLGFDYGYTF

len: 14
v_gene: TRBV6-2/TRBV6-3
d_gene: -
abundance: -
j_gene: TRBJ1-1
CDR3nt: TGTGCCAGCAGTTACAAGGCGGGGGCGACTGAAGCTTTCTTT
CDR3aa: CASSYKAGATEAFF

len: 14
v_gene: TRBV5-1
d_gene: -
abundance: few
j_gene: TRBJ2-1
CDR3nt: TGCGCCAGCAGCTCGGAGCACAGGGGAGGTGAGCAGTTCTTC
CDR3aa: CASSSEHRGGEQFF

len: 14
v_gene: TRBV12-3/TRBV12-4
d_gene: -
abundance: -
j_gene: TRBJ1-2
CDR3nt: TGTGCCAGCAGGCGAGAGGGAGCTAACTATGGCTACACCTTC
CDR3aa: CASRREGANYGYTF

len: 11
v_gene: TRBV6-6
d_gene: -
abundance: many
j_gene: TRBJ2-7
CDR3nt: TGTGCCAGCAGTTGGATCTACGAGCAGTACTTC
CDR3aa: CASSWIYEQYF

len: 13
v_gene: TRBV28
d_gene: -
abundance: -
j_gene: TRBJ2-4
CDR3nt: TGTGCCAGCATCGAGGGGACGGGGAACATTCAGTACTTC
CDR3aa: CASIEGTGNIQYF

len: 14
v_gene: TRBV12-3/TRBV12-4
d_gene: TRBD1
abundance: few
j_gene: TRBJ1-1
CDR3nt: TGTGCCAGCAGGCACAGGGGATTGTCCACTGAAGCTTTCTTT
CDR3aa: CASRHRGLSTEAFF

len: 14
v_gene: TRBV6-5
d_gene: -
abundance: few
j_gene: TRBJ2-7
CDR3nt: TGTGCCAGCAGTTACCAAAAAATACCCTGGGAGCAGTACTTC
CDR3aa: CASSYQKIPWEQYF

len: 14
v_gene: TRBV7-3
d_gene: -
abundance: many
j_gene: TRBJ2-3
CDR3nt: TGTGCCAGCAGCTCAAGAATGGCGGCAGATACGCAGTATTTT
CDR3aa: CASSSRMAADTQYF

len: 16
v_gene: TRBV7-9
d_gene: -
abundance: few
j_gene: TRBJ2-1
CDR3nt: TGTGCCAGCAGCTCGTTGATAGATGGCTCCTACAATGAGCAGTTCTTC
CDR3aa: CASSSLIDGSYNEQFF

len: 15
v_gene: TRBV20-1
d_gene: TRBD1
abundance: -
j_gene: TRBJ1-4
CDR3nt: TGCAGTACCCGGCCGACAGGGAATGATAATGAAAAACTGTTTTTT
CDR3aa: CSTRPTGNDNEKLFF

len: 15
v_gene: TRBV12-3/TRBV12-4
d_gene: TRBD2
abundance: -
j_gene: TRBJ2-7
CDR3nt: TGTGCCAGCAGTTCGCTAGCGGGGGTAGCCCACGAGCAGTACTTC
CDR3aa: CASSSLAGVAHEQYF

len: 15
v_gene: TRBV5-6
d_gene: -
abundance: few
j_gene: TRBJ2-1
CDR3nt: TGTGCCAGCAGGGGTCTGATGAGCTCCTACAATGAGCAGTTCTTC
CDR3aa: CASRGLMSSYNEQFF

len: 16
v_gene: TRBV5-5
d_gene: TRBD1
abundance: -
j_gene: TRBJ1-4
CDR3nt: TGTGCCAGCAGCTTGGCGGGCAGGGGGCAAGGAGAAAAACTGTTTTTT
CDR3aa: CASSLAGRGQGEKLFF

len: 13
v_gene: TRBV5-5
d_gene: -
abundance: few
j_gene: TRBJ1-1
CDR3nt: TGTGCCAGCAGCTCAGGGGTTTTTGCTGAAGCTTTCTTT
CDR3aa: CASSSGVFAEAFF

len: 14
v_gene: TRBV12-3/TRBV12-4
d_gene: -
abundance: few
j_gene: TRBJ1-2
CDR3nt: TGTGCCAGCAGCCCCCAGGACTCAGTCTATGGCTACACCTTC
CDR3aa: CASSPQDSVYGYTF

len: 14
v_gene: TRBV14
d_gene: -
abundance: few
j_gene: TRBJ1-2
CDR3nt: TGTGCCAGCAGTACAAAGAGCAGGGATCAATACTACACCTTC
CDR3aa: CASSTKSRDQYYTF

len: 16
v_gene: TRBV12-3/TRBV12-4
d_gene: TRBD2
abundance: -
j_gene: TRBJ2-3
CDR3nt: TGTGCCAGCAGTGTCCCTAGCGGGGGGGCAGGAGATACGCAGTATTTT
CDR3aa: CASSVPSGGAGDTQYF

len: 15
v_gene: TRBV25-1
d_gene: -
abundance: -
j_gene: TRBJ1-1
CDR3nt: TGTGCCAGCAGTGAATATGTAGGAGGGAGAACTGAAGCTTTCTTT
CDR3aa: CASSEYVGGRTEAFF

len: 13
v_gene: TRBV27
d_gene: TRBD1
abundance: -
j_gene: TRBJ2-5
CDR3nt: TGTGCCAGCAGCCGACAGGGTGGGGAGACCCAGTACTTC
CDR3aa: CASSRQGGETQYF

len: 14
v_gene: TRBV7-2
d_gene: -
abundance: many
j_gene: TRBJ1-2
CDR3nt: TGTGCCAGCAGCCTTAGTAGCTTTGGAGAGGGCTACACCTTC
CDR3aa: CASSLSSFGEGYTF

len: 14
v_gene: TRBV6-5
d_gene: -
abundance: few
j_gene: TRBJ1-1
CDR3nt: TGTGCCAGCAGAAAACAGGGATTGAACACTGAAGCTTTCTTT
CDR3aa: CASRKQGLNTEAFF

len: 11
v_gene: TRBV29-1
d_gene: -
abundance: -
j_gene: TRBJ2-3
CDR3nt: TGCAGCGTTCGGTCTGCGGCTACGCAGTATTTT
CDR3aa: CSVRSAATQYF

len: 14
v_gene: TRBV4-2
d_gene: -
abundance: few
j_gene: TRBJ2-6
CDR3nt: TGTGCCAGCAGCCAGTCTATCCCGGGACGAGAACTGACTTTC
CDR3aa: CASSQSIPGRELTF

len: 14
v_gene: TRBV5-5
d_gene: -
abundance: -
j_gene: TRBJ1-5
CDR3nt: TGTGCCAGCAGCTACCGGGACGGAAATCAGCCCCAGCATTTT
CDR3aa: CASSYRDGNQPQHF

len: 16
v_gene: TRBV7-9
d_gene: -
abundance: -
j_gene: TRBJ2-2
CDR3nt: TGTGCCAGCAGTCGTAGACAGAGAGCGAACACCGGGGAGCTGTTTTTT
CDR3aa: CASSRRQRANTGELFF

len: 14
v_gene: TRBV7-8
d_gene: -
abundance: many
j_gene: TRBJ2-7
CDR3nt: TGTGCCAGCAGAGGGCAGGCCGTCCGGGCGGGGCAGTACTTC
CDR3aa: CASRGQAVRAGQYF

len: 15
v_gene: TRBV5-1
d_gene: -
abundance: -
j_gene: TRBJ1-4
CDR3nt: TGCGCCAGCAGCTTGGGGACTCGCGGGGATGAAAAACTGTTTTTT
CDR3aa: CASSLGTRGDEKLFF

len: 18
v_gene: TRBV9
d_gene: TRBD2
abundance: few
j_gene: TRBJ2-5
CDR3nt: TGTGCCAGCAGCCTCTCGGCGGGGGTAGCGGGGGTCCTAGAGACCCAGTACTTC
CDR3aa: CASSLSAGVAGVLETQYF

len: 17
v_gene: TRBV6-2/TRBV6-3
d_gene: TRBD1
abundance: few
j_gene: TRBJ1-2
CDR3nt: TGTGCCAGCAGTTACCCAGATTACAGGGACAGCTTCTATGGCTACACCTTC
CDR3aa: CASSYPDYRDSFYGYTF

len: 14
v_gene: TRBV7-2
d_gene: -
abundance: many
j_gene: TRBJ1-5
CDR3nt: TGTGCCAGCAGCCCAGGACGGAGCAATCAGCCCCAGCATTTT
CDR3aa: CASSPGRSNQPQHF

len: 14
v_gene: TRBV20-1
d_gene: -
abundance: -
j_gene: TRBJ1-3
CDR3nt: TGCAGTGCTAGAGATTCTCTGTCTGGAAACACCATATATTTT
CDR3aa: CSARDSLSGNTIYF

len: 13
v_gene: TRBV25-1
d_gene: -
abundance: -
j_gene: TRBJ2-6
CDR3nt: TGTGCCAGCTCCTACCTTGGGGCCAACGTCCTGACTTTC
CDR3aa: CASSYLGANVLTF

len: 15
v_gene: TRBV11-2
d_gene: -
abundance: -
j_gene: TRBJ1-1
CDR3nt: TGTGCCAGCAGCTTAACTATGGGGGTCAACACTGAAGCTTTCTTT
CDR3aa: CASSLTMGVNTEAFF